One sample yielded the 25 T cell receptor beta chains listed below, sequenced in a study of cytomegalovirus exposure and HLA in healthy donors. PCR employed 60 Vbeta and 13 Jbeta primers. Assay used: immunoSEQ multiplex PCR; TCRdb lists only in-frame clones, some missing. The sample lists about 170,000 clones, roughly 85% occurring once. What was sequenced was PBMCs. Every receptor here comes from a young man in good health and CMV-seropositive.

The CDR3 here is CASSSHRDTYGYTF. In DNA form, the CDR3 reads TGTGCCAGTAGTAGCCACCGGGACACCTATGGCTACACCTTC. The chain is built from TRBV19 and TRBJ1-2; the D gene is possibly TRBD1 (6 bases). Germline CDR1 reads LNHDA; CDR2 reads SQIVND (reference sequence). Trimming removed 4 bases from V and 4 bases from J, with 13 bases in between. The CDR3 loop spans 14 amino acids. The variable domain in full, with the rest retrieved from reference TRBV19 and TRBJ1-2, is DGGITQSPKYLFRKEGQNVTLSCEQNLNHDAMYWYRQDPGQGLRLIYYSQIVNDFQKGDIAEGYSVSREKKESFPLTVTSAQKNPTAFYLCASSSHRDTYGYTFGSGTRLTVV.

This clone was recorded only once. The genes are TRBV4-2 and TRBJ2-2, with TRBD1 as a possible D gene (5 bases). V was shortened by 1 base and J by 6 bases, with 15 bases between the two germline ends. The length of the CDR3 is 16 residues. Germline CDR1 LGHNA, CDR2 YNFKEQ. The CDR3 protein is CASSQAVPGNPGELFF. The CDR3 DNA reads TGTGCCAGCAGCCAAGCGGTCCCAGGGAATCCCGGGGAGCTGTTTTTT.

The gene calls are TRBV5-4 and TRBJ2-1; 8 nucleotides align to TRBD2. Germline V gene lookup returns CDR1 SGHNT and CDR2 YYREEE (reference sequence). The CDR3 runs 15 residues. Trimming at V came to 1 base and at J to 2 bases, leaving 2 bases not matched to a gene. DNA of the CDR3: TGTGCCAGCAGCTTGAAGCGGGGGCCCTACAATGAGCAGTTCTTC. Residues: CASSLKRGPYNEQFF.

This chain joins TRBV12-1 and TRBJ1-2; the DNA was not compared with TRBD1, the D call given in the table. TRBV12-1 constitutes a pseudogene. CDR3 length: 15 residues. The CDR3 DNA follows: TGTGCCAGCAGCATCCAACCGGGACAGGGCTATGGCTACACCTTC. Translation gives CASSIQPGQGYGYTF.

Written as DNA, the CDR3 is TGTGCCAGCAGCTTAGTAGAGATTCCTGGCTACACCTTC. Amino acid sequence: CASSLVEIPGYTF. The chain recombines TRBV7-9 with TRBJ1-2; D is undetermined. Germline V lookup: CDR1 SEHNR, CDR2 FQNEAQ (reference sequence). Trimming took off 1 base at V and 7 bases at J, with 10 bases between the two ends. CDR3 length: 13 residues.

CDR3 nucleotide sequence: TGTGCCAGCAGTTACCGACTAGCGGGGGGTTCAGATACGCAGTATTTT. Its translation: CASSYRLAGGSDTQYF. The rearrangement uses TRBV6-5 and TRBJ2-3, with 13 bases that match TRBD2. Germline V gene data show CDR1 as MNHEY and CDR2 as SVGAGI. This CDR3 contains 16 residues. The junction had 3 bases not matched to a gene; V was cut back by 2 bases and J by 4 bases.

The rearrangement joins TRBV2 to TRBJ1-4, with a possible D match to TRBD1 (5 bases). This CDR3 has 14 amino acids. The germline CDR1 and CDR2 sequences are SNHLY and FYNNEI. V gave up 2 bases and J gave up 8 bases, with 12 bases separating them. The CDR3 region has the DNA TGTGCCAGCAGTGAATTTCAGGGAAGCGAAAAACTGTTTTTT. Protein product: CASSEFQGSEKLFF.

The chain combines TRBV13 with TRBJ2-7; 13 nucleotides agree with TRBD2. Germline CDR1 and CDR2: PRHDT and FYEKMQ (reference sequence). The V and J ends lost 6 bases and 5 bases, in that order; junction bases with no gene match: 4. The CDR3 loop spans 14 amino acids. The CDR3 sequence: CASRLAGGPHEQYF. The CDR3 DNA is TGTGCCAGCAGACTAGCGGGGGGGCCCCACGAGCAGTACTTC.

The chain couples TRBV5-1 to TRBJ2-5; a possible D gene is TRBD1 (6 bases). Trimming left V 3 bases short and J 11 bases short, with 20 bases between. CDR3 size: 14 residues. Germline V gene data show CDR1 as SGHRS and CDR2 as YFSETQ. Written as DNA, the CDR3 is TGCGCCAGCAGCTCCCGGGACATCGCCGCCCCACAGTACTTC. The encoded protein is CASSSRDIAAPQYF.

J is TRBJ2-7 and V is TRBV20-1; D not certain. The germline V gene has CDR1 DFQATT and CDR2 SNEGSKA (reference sequence). CDR3 length: 11 amino acids. Trimming cost V 8 bases and J 4 bases, with 12 bases left between them. CDR3: CSTTFQYEQYF. The CDR3 nucleotides are TGCAGTACTACCTTCCAGTACGAGCAGTACTTC.

The rearrangement links TRBV30 to TRBJ2-5; 10 bases fit TRBD2. CDR1 GTSNPN and CDR2 SVGIG come from the germline V gene (reference sequence). The CDR3 loop spans 18 amino acids. The J segment lost 4 bases and the V segment lost 0 bases, leaving 14 bases of the junction unmatched. The CDR3 DNA follows: TGTGCCTGGAGTGTAGGGGCTAGCGGGGGAGCCATGACAGAGACCCAGTACTTC. Translated, it gives CAWSVGASGGAMTETQYF. Complete variable domain (other parts from reference TRBV30 and TRBJ2-5): SQTIHQWPATLVQPVGSPLSLECTVEGTSNPNLYWYRQAAGRGLQLLFYSVGIGQISSEVPQNLSASRPQDRQFILSSKKLLLSDSGFYLCAWSVGASGGAMTETQYFGPGTRLLVL.

The rearrangement uses TRBV11-3 and TRBJ2-1, with D uncertain. V was pared by 8 bases and J by 4 bases, with 9 bases between. There are 12 residues in the CDR3. Germline V gene sequence: CDR1 SGHNT, CDR2 YENEEA. Here the CDR3 DNA reads TGTGCCAGCGGAGTGGCTTACAATGAGCAGTTCTTC. This sequence encodes CASGVAYNEQFF.

This chain joins TRBV12-5 and TRBJ2-3; 10 bases are shared with TRBD1. The CDR3 totals 15 residues. In germline, CDR1 is LGHNT, CDR2 FRNRAP. V was pared by 2 bases and J by 3 bases, with 2 bases of the junction left unmatched. The CDR3 reads CASGLRDRGTDTQYF. DNA for the CDR3: TGTGCTAGTGGTTTGAGGGACAGGGGAACAGATACGCAGTATTTT.

The chain recombines TRBV6-4 with TRBJ1-2; the D gene is possibly TRBD1 (6 bases). V gave up 6 bases and J gave up 2 bases, with 7 bases separating them. CDR1 is MRHNA, CDR2 SNTAGT, per germline. This CDR3 has 12 residues. The CDR3 loop is CASRTGNYGYTF. The CDR3 DNA is TGTGCCAGCAGAACAGGGAACTATGGCTACACCTTC.

The table lists this clone with a few counts. The chain carries TRBV27 and TRBJ1-1, with D unclear. In germline, CDR1 is MNHEY, CDR2 SMNVEV (reference sequence). V was trimmed by 3 bases and J by 4 bases, leaving 12 bases between them. This CDR3 contains 14 residues. The CDR3 loop reads CASSFDSLFTEAFF. The CDR3 bases are TGTGCCAGCAGTTTTGATAGTCTTTTCACTGAAGCTTTCTTT.

This clone has just one count. The gene calls are TRBV25-1 and TRBJ2-5, with D perhaps matching TRBD1 (6 bases). Germline V gene lookup returns CDR1 MGHDK and CDR2 SYGVNS. This CDR3 spans 17 amino acids. Deletions cut 5 bases from V and 0 bases from J, with 19 bases between. The CDR3 nucleotides read TGTGCCAGCAGTCAAGAGGGGGTCGGGACGTACCAAGAGACCCAGTACTTC. It is translated as CASSQEGVGTYQETQYF.

The rearrangement joins TRBV7-8 to TRBJ2-1, with D uncertain. The V end was cut by 5 bases, the J end by 4 bases, with 3 bases between. Germline loops: CDR1 SGHVS, CDR2 FQNEAQ. This CDR3 is built from 11 residues. The CDR3 spells CASSTYNEQFF. CDR3 in DNA: TGTGCCAGCAGCACATACAATGAGCAGTTCTTC.

This chain links TRBV19 with TRBJ2-5; D is perhaps TRBD1 (5 bases). The CDR3 is 17 residues long. In germline, CDR1 is LNHDA, CDR2 SQIVND (reference sequence). V gave up 6 bases and J gave up 2 bases, with 22 bases separating them. The CDR3 loop is CASSPPFLGHGQETQYF. For the CDR3, the DNA is TGTGCCAGTAGCCCACCCTTCCTCGGACACGGACAAGAGACCCAGTACTTC.

As for this clone: Relative to the germline gene, one junction end is altered; a read error may explain this. J is TRBJ2-7 and V is TRBV7-9, with D possibly TRBD2 on 6 matching bases. This CDR3 is built from 14 residues. From germline, CDR1 is SEHNR and CDR2 FQNEAQ (reference sequence). The CDR3 nucleotides read TGTTCCAGCAGCCAATCGGGGGTTTCCTACGAGCAGTACTTC. Its translation: CSSSQSGVSYEQYF.

The V and J genes are TRBV14 and TRBJ1-1; the D is unclear. CDR1 is SGHDN, CDR2 FVKESK, per germline. V shed 0 bases and J shed 0 bases, with 11 bases lying between them. This CDR3 is built from 16 residues. The CDR3 sequence: CASSQDLRTLNTEAFF. The CDR3, as DNA: TGTGCCAGCAGCCAAGACCTTCGGACTTTGAACACTGAAGCTTTCTTT.

Only a few counts were recorded for this clone. This chain connects TRBV5-5 to TRBJ2-7; 10 bases map to TRBD1. The CDR3 has 18 amino acids. CDR1 is SGHKS and CDR2 is YYEKEE in the germline V gene (reference sequence). After removal of 0 bases from V and 1 base from J, the junction contained 10 bases not matched to a gene. CDR3 bases: TGTGCCAGCAGCTTGGCCAAATTTGTGGGACAGGGGTCCTACGAGCAGTACTTC. It is translated as CASSLAKFVGQGSYEQYF.

The CDR3 nucleotides are TGTGCCTGGAGTCCTCAGCTCACCGGGGCTTTCTTT. Its protein is CAWSPQLTGAFF. This chain uses TRBV30 with TRBJ1-1; D is unclear. CDR3 length equals 12 residues. CDR1 is GTSNPN and CDR2 is SVGIG in the germline V gene (reference sequence). Trimming took off 2 bases at V and 11 bases at J, with 15 bases between the two ends.

V usage is TRBV5-8 and J usage is TRBJ1-1; TRBD1 agrees at 8 bases. CDR3 size: 14 residues. Germline CDR1 SGHTS, CDR2 YDEGEE. Germline trimming cut 4 bases from V and 5 bases from J; bases unmatched to any gene: 7. CDR3 in DNA: TGTGCCAGCAGCGTAGACAGGGGAAATACTGAAGCTTTCTTT. Protein product: CASSVDRGNTEAFF.

The V call is TRBV6-6, the J call TRBJ2-5; weak D call: TRBD2 (6 bases). The germline CDR1 and CDR2 sequences are MNHNY and SVGAGI (reference sequence). Between the trimmed V and J ends, which lost 0 bases and 4 bases, there was a span of 12 bases. This CDR3 is 15 amino acids long. CDR3 loop: CASSYSGGPGETQYF. The CDR3 DNA is TGTGCCAGCAGTTACTCGGGGGGTCCCGGAGAGACCCAGTACTTC.

The rearrangement uses TRBV5-1 and TRBJ2-3, with TRBD2 matching 11 bases. J was trimmed by 2 bases and V by 5 bases; bases with no gene match: 4. The CDR3 covers 15 residues. Germline V gene lookup returns CDR1 SGHRS and CDR2 YFSETQ. The CDR3 DNA reads TGCGCCAGCAGACCTAGCGGGGGGAACACAGATACGCAGTATTTT. It translates to CASRPSGGNTDTQYF.